These 4 T cell receptor beta chains came from one sample sequenced in a study of blood T cells in healthy people across ages. Together with a sample-barcoded 5' primer, a J-beta primer mix was included in a second PCR lasting roughly 6 to 12 cycles. From the 5' RACE reads, TCRdb called clonotypes with MiXCR, one entry per CDR3 protein. The data contain 350,000 to 450,000 distinct CDR3 sequences, over 45% of them singletons. The specimen sequenced was blood. These receptors were obtained from a man aged 55 to 69 in good health.

This clonotype has just a few counts. The chain uses TRBV7-2 and TRBJ2-6, with 10 bases fitting TRBD1. The CDR3 runs 19 residues. Germline CDR1 is SGHTA and CDR2 is FQGNSA. V trimming: 5 bases; J trimming: 1 base; junction bases outside the gene matches: 11. CDR3 bases: TGTGCCAGCAGCCTAACCGGGACAGGGGAAAGTTCTGGGGCCAACGTCCTGACTTTC. It specifies CASSLTGTGESSGANVLTF.

The chain links TRBV6-2 or TRBV6-3 to TRBJ2-4; 9 nucleotides agree with TRBD1. The J call may be mistaken, given a closer DNA end match to TRBJ2-7. This CDR3 is 14 amino acids long. CDR1 and CDR2 from the germline V gene are MNHEY and SVGEGT. The CDR3 spells CASRSGTGTYEQYF. In DNA form, the CDR3 reads TGTGCCAGTCGTTCCGGGACAGGGACGTACGAGCAGTACTTC.

This clonotype was seen a few times. The chain combines TRBV7-2 with TRBJ2-5; 9 nucleotides match TRBD1. The CDR3 spans 15 residues. The germline V gene has CDR1 SGHTA and CDR2 FQGNSA. V gave up 5 bases and J gave up 2 bases; unmatched junction bases: 6. CDR3 loop: CASSRGTGRQETQYF. The CDR3 DNA sequence: TGTGCCAGCAGCCGTGGGACAGGGAGGCAAGAGACCCAGTACTTC.

In its sample, this clonotype was seen a few times. The V gene is TRBV12-3 or TRBV12-4, the J gene TRBJ2-2; 7 bases match TRBD2. This CDR3 region has 16 residues. Trimming removed 6 bases from V and 2 bases from J; junction bases left unmatched: 9. The chain's CDR3 is CASRKYSGSNTGELFF. The DNA of the CDR3 is TGTGCCAGCAGGAAGTATAGCGGGTCCAACACCGGGGAGCTGTTTTTT.